A selection of T cell receptor beta chains follows, all from one sample in a study of blood T cell repertoires in COVID-19. The protocol was immunoSEQ multiplex PCR, while the TCRdb copy is restricted to in-frame clones and leaves out a portion. The top ten hold roughly 5.3% of the sample, which has hundreds of thousands of clones, roughly nine tenths seen once. Sequencing was carried out using PBMCs or T cells enriched from blood (not recorded which). These TCRs come from a man aged 55 to 70 who had recovered from COVID-19. The CDR3 runs from the conserved cysteine through the conserved F or W. The D gene is left open where the match is weak. The size of a clone is reported for some rows only, either as once, few or many, or as a class for expanded clones.

D	V	J	size	CDR3	DNA
TRBD1	TRBV7-8	TRBJ2-5	NA	CASSLWTGGFYETQYF	TGTGCCAGCAGCTTATGGACAGGGGGCTTTTATGAGACCCAGTACTTC
NA	TRBV10-3	TRBJ2-1	NA	CAIGLSGTYNEQFF	TGTGCCATCGGGTTATCGGGGACCTACAATGAGCAGTTCTTC
NA	TRBV7-9	TRBJ1-5	NA	CASSLGDNQPQHF	TGTGCCAGCAGCTTAGGAGACAATCAGCCCCAGCATTTT
NA	TRBV18	TRBJ1-4	NA	CASSPIPPGGSEKLFF	TGTGCCAGCTCACCGATCCCCCCAGGAGGAAGTGAAAAACTGTTTTTT
TRBD2	TRBV7-2	TRBJ2-1	few	CASSPHGTSIGEQFF	TGTGCCAGCAGCCCGCATGGGACTAGCATTGGGGAGCAGTTCTTC
TRBD2	TRBV7-6	TRBJ2-7	NA	CASSGPSSGAWEQYF	TGTGCCAGCAGCGGGCCGTCTAGCGGTGCGTGGGAGCAGTACTTC
TRBD1	TRBV27	TRBJ1-2	NA	CASSYRDRGNYGYTF	TGTGCCAGCAGTTACCGGGACAGGGGTAACTATGGCTACACCTTC
TRBD2	TRBV5-1	TRBJ2-1	once	CASSLVSSGRGVYEQFF	TGCGCCAGCAGCTTGGTCTCTAGCGGGAGAGGGGTCTATGAGCAGTTCTTC
NA	TRBV6-2/TRBV6-3	TRBJ1-6	NA	CASSRQNNSPLHF	TGTGCCAGCAGTCGACAGAATAATTCACCCCTCCACTTT
TRBD2	TRBV6-1	TRBJ2-7	NA	CASSELAGGPSYEQYF	TGTGCCAGCAGTGAACTAGCGGGAGGACCCAGCTACGAGCAGTACTTC
NA	TRBV4-2	TRBJ2-3	NA	CASSPRGTSGPDTQYF	TGTGCCAGCAGCCCCCGTGGGACTTCGGGCCCAGATACGCAGTATTTT
TRBD1	TRBV3-1/TRBV3-2	TRBJ2-5	once	CASSQQTGGETQYF	TGTGCCAGCAGCCAACAGACAGGGGGCGAGACCCAGTACTTC
NA	TRBV5-1	TRBJ1-3	once	CASSSDSHSGNTIYF	TGCGCCAGCAGCTCTGACAGCCACTCTGGAAACACCATATATTTT
NA	TRBV28	TRBJ1-2	NA	CASSPMTERGYTF	TGTGCCAGCAGTCCGATGACGGAGAGGGGCTACACCTTC
NA	TRBV28	TRBJ1-4	NA	CASSSWTATNEKLFF	TGTGCCAGCAGTTCGTGGACAGCAACTAATGAAAAACTGTTTTTT
NA	TRBV7-2	TRBJ2-5	once	CASSLASGAQETQYF	TGTGCCAGCAGCTTAGCTAGCGGAGCCCAAGAGACCCAGTACTTC
TRBD2	TRBV3-1/TRBV3-2	TRBJ2-7	NA	CASSRLAGVIEQYF	TGTGCCAGCAGTAGACTAGCGGGAGTGATCGAGCAGTACTTC
TRBD1	TRBV19	TRBJ1-2	few	CASSIPLDRGNGYTF	TGTGCCAGTAGTATTCCTCTCGACAGGGGGAATGGCTACACCTTC
TRBD2	TRBV5-1	TRBJ2-1	NA	CASSSPAGTASYNEQFF	TGCGCCAGCAGCTCCCCAGCGGGAACGGCCTCCTACAATGAGCAGTTCTTC
NA	TRBV5-1	TRBJ2-4	NA	CASSLAGVTKNIQYF	TGCGCCAGCAGTTTGGCAGGGGTGACCAAAAACATTCAGTACTTC
NA	TRBV12-5	TRBJ1-4	NA	CASGLDATTATNEKLFF	TGTGCTAGTGGTTTGGACGCAACTACTGCAACTAATGAAAAACTGTTTTTT
NA	TRBV18	TRBJ2-1	NA	CASSPQGQYNEQFF	TGTGCCAGCTCACCACAGGGGCAATACAATGAGCAGTTCTTC
TRBD1	TRBV12-3/TRBV12-4	TRBJ1-1	NA	CASSLSRGTEAFF	TGTGCCAGCAGTTTATCCAGGGGGACTGAAGCTTTCTTT
TRBD2	TRBV7-2	TRBJ2-1	NA	CASSLLSGRYNEQFF	TGTGCCAGCAGCTTACTTAGCGGGAGGTACAATGAGCAGTTCTTC
NA	TRBV5-1	TRBJ2-3	NA	CASSTDNFDTQYF	TGCGCCAGCAGCACCGACAACTTCGATACGCAGTATTTT
NA	TRBV15	TRBJ1-4	NA	CATSARSTNEKLFF	TGTGCCACCAGCGCGAGGTCGACTAATGAAAAACTGTTTTTT
TRBD1	TRBV7-2	TRBJ1-2	NA	CASSLDRAGYTF	TGTGCCAGCAGCTTGGACAGGGCGGGCTACACCTTC
NA	TRBV28	TRBJ1-2	NA	CASNERGGYTF	TGTGCCAGCAATGAGCGCGGTGGCTACACCTTC
TRBD2	TRBV29-1	TRBJ2-4	NA	CSVSGSGSKNIQYF	TGCAGCGTTAGCGGGAGTGGGTCCAAAAACATTCAGTACTTC
NA	TRBV28	TRBJ2-3	NA	CASWGRTDTQYF	TGTGCCAGTTGGGGGCGGACAGATACGCAGTATTTT
NA	TRBV7-9	TRBJ1-1	once	CASSLLGSGNTEAFF	TGTGCCAGCAGCTTATTGGGCTCTGGGAACACTGAAGCTTTCTTT
NA	TRBV29-1	TRBJ1-1	NA	CSGVNTEAFF	TGCAGCGGAGTGAACACTGAAGCTTTCTTT
TRBD1	TRBV2	TRBJ1-5	NA	CASGTDRNQPQHF	TGTGCCAGCGGGACAGATCGCAATCAGCCCCAGCATTTT
TRBD1	TRBV6-4	TRBJ2-1	once	CASSDQDREQFF	TGTGCCAGCAGTGATCAGGACAGGGAGCAGTTCTTC
TRBD2	TRBV19	TRBJ2-5	NA	CASRLTSGQETQYF	TGTGCCAGTAGATTGACTAGCGGCCAAGAGACCCAGTACTTC
NA	TRBV24-1	TRBJ1-5	NA	CATSDRSGGNQPQHF	TGTGCCACCAGTGATCGATCAGGCGGGAATCAGCCCCAGCATTTT
TRBD1	TRBV28	TRBJ1-6	NA	CASSLPGTGRVFGSPLHF	TGTGCCAGCAGTTTACCCGGGACAGGGCGGGTTTTTGGTTCACCCCTCCACTTT
NA	TRBV28	TRBJ2-4	NA	CASRTGGAKNIQYF	TGTGCCAGCAGAACCGGGGGAGCCAAAAACATTCAGTACTTC
TRBD2	TRBV15	TRBJ2-1	NA	CATSIPGGLAGVQSYNEQFF	TGTGCCACCAGCATTCCCGGTGGACTAGCGGGAGTTCAATCCTACAATGAGCAGTTCTTC
TRBD1	TRBV27	TRBJ2-1	NA	CASSPRTGDDEQFF	TGTGCCAGCAGTCCCCGGACAGGGGACGATGAGCAGTTCTTC
TRBD1	TRBV19	TRBJ2-4	NA	CASSARDRGQGAKNIQYF	TGTGCCAGTAGTGCCCGGGACAGGGGGCAGGGGGCCAAAAACATTCAGTACTTC
TRBD2	TRBV9	TRBJ2-3	NA	CASSVTSGWVDTQYF	TGTGCCAGCAGCGTCACTAGCGGCTGGGTAGATACGCAGTATTTT
NA	TRBV5-1	TRBJ2-7	NA	CASSSQPLSTVSYEQYF	TGCGCCAGCAGCTCCCAACCATTATCGACAGTCTCCTACGAGCAGTACTTC
TRBD2	TRBV28	TRBJ2-5	NA	CPPLRRGGWQETQYF	TGTCCCCCCCTCCGGCGCGGGGGATGGCAAGAGACCCAGTACTTC
NA	TRBV28	TRBJ1-5	NA	CASSFPRTPNQPQHF	TGTGCCAGCAGTTTTCCCAGGACTCCCAATCAGCCCCAGCATTTT
TRBD2	TRBV18	TRBJ2-7	NA	CASSLPGGDRFYEQYF	TGTGCCAGCTCACTTCCGGGAGGAGATAGATTCTACGAGCAGTACTTC